This note documents a single T cell receptor (beta chain) sequence. Antigen: not known. These data originate in a study of cytomegalovirus exposure and HLA in healthy donors. Overall study results and limits: Cytomegalovirus-associated TCR beta chains were listed, numbering 150 to 200. The majority of CMV-associated TCR beta chains were reported as apparently HLA-restricted in a later analysis.

Primers: 60 Vbeta forward and 13 Jbeta reverse. The method was immunoSEQ multiplex PCR; TCRdb's version includes in-frame clones alone and lacks a portion of them. The table has roughly 150,000 clones, nearly 80% seen once. The CDR3 length is 17 residues. Germline assignment: CDR1 MGHRA and CDR2 YSYEKL. V gene TRBV4-1 combines with J gene TRBJ1-3, with D maybe TRBD1 (6 bases). Judging by the DNA end, TRBJ2-2 fits better; the J call may be wrong. This TCR was sampled from a woman in her forties in good health and CMV-seronegative. The sequenced material came from PBMCs. This CDR3 is CASSPLGQGMNTGELFF. CDR3 coding DNA: TGCGCCAGCAGCCCTTTAGGGCAGGGGATGAACACCGGGGAGCTGTTTTTT.